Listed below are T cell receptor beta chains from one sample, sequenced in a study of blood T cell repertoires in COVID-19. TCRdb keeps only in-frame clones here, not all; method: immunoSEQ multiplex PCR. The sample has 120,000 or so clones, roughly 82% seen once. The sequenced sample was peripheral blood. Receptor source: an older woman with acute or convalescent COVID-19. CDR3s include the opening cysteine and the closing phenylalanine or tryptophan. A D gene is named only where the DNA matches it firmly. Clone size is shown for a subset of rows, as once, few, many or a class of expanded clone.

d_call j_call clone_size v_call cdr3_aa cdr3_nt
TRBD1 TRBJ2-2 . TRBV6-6 CASSRAQGALTGELFF TGTGCCAGCAGTCGAGCCCAGGGGGCCCTCACCGGGGAGCTGTTTTTT
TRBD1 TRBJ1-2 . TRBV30 CAWSRLPGQIYGYTF TGTGCCTGGAGTCGGTTACCGGGACAGATCTATGGCTACACCTTC
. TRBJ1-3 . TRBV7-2 CASSLDQGRNTIYF TGTGCCAGCAGCTTAGACCAGGGTAGAAACACCATATATTTT
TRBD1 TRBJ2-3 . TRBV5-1 CASSLGPGQGADTQYF TGCGCCAGCAGCTTGGGGCCGGGACAGGGGGCAGATACGCAGTATTTT
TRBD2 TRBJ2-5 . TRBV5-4 CASSSLAGGRGETQYF TGTGCCAGCAGCTCGTTAGCGGGGGGCCGGGGGGAGACCCAGTACTTC
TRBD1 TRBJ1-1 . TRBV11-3 CASSLVAGRGVTEAFF TGTGCCAGCAGCTTAGTAGCAGGCAGGGGGGTGACTGAAGCTTTCTTT
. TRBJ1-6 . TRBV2 CASSSQSTPDPLHF TGTGCCAGCAGCTCACAGTCCACCCCAGATCCCCTCCACTTT
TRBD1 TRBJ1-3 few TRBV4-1 CASSWDRAGNTIYF TGCGCCAGCAGCTGGGACAGGGCCGGAAACACCATATATTTT
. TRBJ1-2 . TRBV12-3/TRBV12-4 CASSEGHSYGYTF TGTGCCAGCAGTGAGGGACATAGCTATGGCTACACCTTC
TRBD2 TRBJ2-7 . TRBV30 CAWRRGVYEQYF TGTGCCTGGCGGCGGGGGGTCTACGAGCAGTACTTC
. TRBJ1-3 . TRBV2 CASSVLTGSGNTIYF TGTGCCAGCAGTGTGCTAACAGGCTCTGGAAACACCATATATTTT
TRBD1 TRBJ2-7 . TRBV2 CASSSTWTGVYEQYF TGTGCCAGCAGTTCAACCTGGACAGGCGTCTACGAGCAGTACTTC
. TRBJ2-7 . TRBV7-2 CASSSSPSGEQYF TGTGCCAGCAGCTCCTCTCCGAGCGGGGAGCAGTACTTC
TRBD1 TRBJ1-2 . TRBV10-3 CAISESLDRANYGYTF TGTGCCATCAGTGAGTCCTTGGACAGGGCGAACTATGGCTACACCTTC
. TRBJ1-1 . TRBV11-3 CASSPGQPTEAFF TGTGCCAGCAGCCCAGGACAGCCCACTGAAGCTTTCTTT
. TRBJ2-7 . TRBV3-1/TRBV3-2 CASSQDGAYEQYF TGTGCCAGCAGCCAAGACGGGGCCTACGAGCAGTACTTC
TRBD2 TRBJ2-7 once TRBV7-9 CASSLAGRGSYEQYF TGTGCCAGCAGCTTAGCGGGGAGGGGCTCCTACGAGCAGTACTTC
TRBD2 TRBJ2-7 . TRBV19 CASSGGLAGVYEQYF TGTGCCAGTAGTGGGGGACTAGCGGGGGTCTACGAGCAGTACTTC
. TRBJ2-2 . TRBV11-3 CASSPGTYNTGELFF TGTGCCAGCAGCCCCGGGACATACAACACCGGGGAGCTGTTTTTT
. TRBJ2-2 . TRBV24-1 CATSGAGYTGELFF TGTGCCACCAGTGGGGCAGGGTACACCGGGGAGCTGTTTTTT
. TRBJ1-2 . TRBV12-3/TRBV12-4 CASTESYGYGYTF TGTGCCAGCACCGAAAGTTACGGCTATGGCTACACCTTC
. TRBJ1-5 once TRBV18 CASSPDRNQPQHF TGTGCCAGCTCACCCGACAGGAATCAGCCCCAGCATTTT
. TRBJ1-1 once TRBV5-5 CASSLALPEAFF TGTGCCAGCAGCTTGGCTCTCCCTGAAGCTTTCTTT
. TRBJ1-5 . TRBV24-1 CATSSIDGSDQPQHF TGTGCCACCAGCTCAATTGACGGGTCAGATCAGCCCCAGCATTTT
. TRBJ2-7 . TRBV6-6 CASSSTGYEQYF TGTGCCAGCAGTAGTACAGGTTACGAGCAGTACTTC
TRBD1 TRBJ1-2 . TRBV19 CASMDGQGPYGYTF TGTGCCAGTATGGACGGACAGGGCCCCTATGGCTACACCTTC
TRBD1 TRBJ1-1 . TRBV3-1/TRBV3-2 CASSRRGHSNTEAFF TGTGCCAGCAGCCGGAGGGGGCACAGTAACACTGAAGCTTTCTTT
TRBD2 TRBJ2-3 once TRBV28 CASSSGTSGGPDTQYF TGTGCCAGCAGTTCGGGGACTAGCGGGGGACCAGATACGCAGTATTTT
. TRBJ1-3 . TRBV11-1 CASSRQTARYGNTIYF TGTGCCAGCAGCCGGCAGACAGCCCGCTATGGAAACACCATATATTTT
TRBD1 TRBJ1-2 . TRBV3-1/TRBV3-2 CASSLGTVGGYTF TGTGCCAGCAGCCTCGGGACAGTCGGTGGCTACACCTTC
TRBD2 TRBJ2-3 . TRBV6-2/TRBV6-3 CASSPTGLAGETGDTQYF TGTGCCAGCAGCCCCACGGGACTAGCGGGGGAAACCGGAGATACGCAGTATTTT
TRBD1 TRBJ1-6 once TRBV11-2 CASSPVRGRRNSPLHF TGTGCCAGCAGCCCAGTCAGGGGGCGGCGAAATTCACCCCTCCACTTT
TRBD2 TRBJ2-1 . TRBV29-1 CSARGTSGETYNEQFF TGCAGCGCACGAGGGACTAGCGGGGAGACGTACAATGAGCAGTTCTTC
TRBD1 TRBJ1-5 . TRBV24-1 CATSDGGQGNQPQHF TGTGCCACCAGTGATGGGGGACAGGGCAATCAGCCCCAGCATTTT
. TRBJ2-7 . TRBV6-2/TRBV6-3 CASSSTGVKSYEQYF TGTGCCAGCAGTTCCACGGGGGTTAAGTCCTACGAGCAGTACTTC
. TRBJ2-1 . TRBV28 CASSLGQGTSNEQFF TGTGCCAGCAGTTTAGGCCAGGGTACCTCCAATGAGCAGTTCTTC
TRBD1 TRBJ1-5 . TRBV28 CASTLPGGGVVGNQPQHF TGTGCCAGCACCTTACCAGGGGGCGGCGTCGTCGGCAATCAGCCCCAGCATTTT
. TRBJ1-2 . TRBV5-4 CASSSQAQDGYTF TGTGCCAGCAGCTCACAGGCTCAGGATGGCTACACCTTC
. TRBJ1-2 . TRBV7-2 CASSHTYATPNYGYTF TGTGCCAGCAGCCATACCTATGCTACGCCTAACTATGGCTACACCTTC
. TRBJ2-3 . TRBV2 CATKPGAGRVRDTQYF TGTGCCACCAAGCCCGGAGCGGGCCGGGTTAGGGATACGCAGTATTTT
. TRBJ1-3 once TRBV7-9 CASSQRDTSSGNTIYF TGTGCCAGCAGCCAGAGGGACACAAGCTCTGGAAACACCATATATTTT
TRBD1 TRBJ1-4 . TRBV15 CATSRMDRGGEKLFF TGTGCCACCAGCAGAATGGACAGGGGTGGAGAAAAACTGTTTTTT
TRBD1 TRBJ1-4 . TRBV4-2 CASSQERGRGLFF TGTGCCAGCAGCCAAGAAAGGGGGCGAGGACTGTTTTTT
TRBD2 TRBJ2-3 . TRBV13 CASSTRGLARDTQYF TGTGCCAGCAGCACCCGTGGACTAGCGCGAGATACGCAGTATTTT
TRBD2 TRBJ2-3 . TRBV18 CASSRTRSGGTTDTQYF TGTGCCAGCTCACGAACCCGTAGCGGGGGGACCACAGATACGCAGTATTTT
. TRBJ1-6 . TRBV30 CAWSQTGNVPSPLHF TGTGCCTGGAGCCAAACCGGGAACGTACCGTCACCCCTCCACTTT
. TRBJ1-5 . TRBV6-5 CASSPGGDYQPQHF TGTGCCAGCAGCCCCGGAGGGGACTATCAGCCCCAGCATTTT
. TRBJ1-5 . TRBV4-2 CASSQDSIRSNQPQHF TGTGCCAGCAGCCAAGATAGCATACGTAGCAATCAGCCCCAGCATTTT
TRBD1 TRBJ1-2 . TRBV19 CASSISRDRGYGYTF TGTGCCAGTAGTATATCCCGGGACAGAGGCTATGGCTACACCTTC
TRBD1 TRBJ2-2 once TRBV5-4 CASSRGTGGGNTGELFF TGTGCCAGCAGCCGGGGGACAGGGGGCGGAAACACCGGGGAGCTGTTTTTT
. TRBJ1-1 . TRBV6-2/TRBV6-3 CASSYFGSEAFF TGTGCCAGCAGTTACTTTGGGAGTGAAGCTTTCTTT
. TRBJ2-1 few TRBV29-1 CSVEGHRDNEQFF TGCAGCGTTGAAGGGCACAGGGACAATGAGCAGTTCTTC
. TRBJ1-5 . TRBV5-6 CASSLQAGTGNQPQHF TGTGCCAGCAGCTTGCAGGCCGGTACAGGGAATCAGCCCCAGCATTTT
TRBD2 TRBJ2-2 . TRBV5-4 CASSLASGGGSGELFF TGTGCCAGCAGCTTGGCCTCCGGCGGGGGGTCCGGGGAGCTGTTTTTT
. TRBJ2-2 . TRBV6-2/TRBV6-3 CASSSGGNTGELFF TGTGCCAGCAGCTCCGGGGGGAACACCGGGGAGCTGTTTTTT
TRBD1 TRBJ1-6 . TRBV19 CASSIRQGNSPLHF TGTGCCAGTAGTATAAGACAGGGAAATTCACCCCTCCACTTT
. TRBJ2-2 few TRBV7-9 CASSLGYPGPGELFF TGTGCCAGCAGCTTGGGCTACCCAGGGCCCGGGGAGCTGTTTTTT
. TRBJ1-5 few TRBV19 CASSIQDFNQPQHF TGTGCCAGTAGTATACAGGATTTCAATCAGCCCCAGCATTTT
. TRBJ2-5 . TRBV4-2 CASSQDPPRATGLETQYF TGTGCCAGCAGCCAAGACCCCCCCAGGGCCACAGGGCTAGAGACCCAGTACTTC